The rows below give T cell receptor beta chains drawn from one sample of a study of cytomegalovirus exposure and HLA in healthy donors. Sequencing used immunoSEQ multiplex PCR; TCRdb keeps in-frame clones, though not all of them. Of 60,000 or so clones in the sample, 60% to 85% were seen once. The sequenced sample was PBMCs. Every receptor here comes from a woman aged 40 to 49 in good health and CMV-seropositive. The CDR3 runs from the conserved cysteine through the conserved F or W. Each record gives: D gene, V gene, clone size, J gene, CDR3 protein, CDR3 DNA. D genes are given only for firm matches. Clone sizes are given selectively: once, few, many, or a class where the clone is expanded.

TRBD1	TRBV4-1	-	TRBJ2-1	CASSRTNTGGGSYNEQFF	TGCGCCAGCAGCCGAACAAACACAGGGGGCGGGTCCTACAATGAGCAGTTCTTC
TRBD2	TRBV19	once	TRBJ2-1	CASSPAQRGYNEQFF	TGTGCCAGTAGCCCCGCCCAGCGGGGCTACAATGAGCAGTTCTTC
-	TRBV14	few	TRBJ2-5	CASSNRGAPQETQYF	TGTGCCAGCAGCAACCGGGGGGCCCCCCAAGAGACCCAGTACTTC
TRBD1	TRBV2	-	TRBJ2-7	CASGTDTYEQYF	TGTGCCAGCGGGACAGACACCTACGAGCAGTACTTC
TRBD1	TRBV4-3	-	TRBJ2-7	CASSQDPGGQSEQYF	TGCGCCAGCAGCCAAGACCCAGGGGGACAGAGCGAGCAGTACTTC
TRBD1	TRBV5-1	-	TRBJ1-6	CASSLGTGQNSPLHF	TGCGCCAGCAGCTTGGGGACAGGGCAAAATTCACCCCTCCACTTT
-	TRBV19	-	TRBJ2-5	CASSISTSIGTQYF	TGTGCCAGTAGTATATCAACTAGTATCGGGACCCAGTACTTC
TRBD1	TRBV30	-	TRBJ2-7	CAWSDRDRVIHEQYF	TGTGCCTGGAGCGACCGGGACAGGGTAATCCACGAGCAGTACTTC
TRBD1	TRBV7-9	-	TRBJ2-2	CASSGGQRSTGELFF	TGTGCCAGCAGCGGGGGACAGAGGAGTACCGGGGAGCTGTTTTTT
-	TRBV6-6	-	TRBJ1-1	CASSYLESRNTEAFF	TGTGCCAGCAGTTACCTAGAGTCGAGGAACACTGAAGCTTTCTTT
TRBD1	TRBV5-1	-	TRBJ2-7	CASSKDRGGVEQYF	TGCGCCAGCAGCAAGGACAGGGGGGGTGTCGAGCAGTACTTC
-	TRBV11-2	few	TRBJ1-5	CASSLETDQPQHF	TGTGCCAGCAGCTTAGAAACGGATCAGCCCCAGCATTTT
-	TRBV6-5	once	TRBJ1-1	CASSTPGQVNTEAFF	TGTGCCAGCAGTACCCCGGGACAAGTGAACACTGAAGCTTTCTTT
-	TRBV27	-	TRBJ2-1	CASSQRGSSYNEQFF	TGTGCCAGCAGCCAGAGGGGGAGCTCCTACAATGAGCAGTTCTTC
TRBD1	TRBV14	-	TRBJ2-7	CASSRSDRLYYEQYF	TGTGCCAGCAGCCGATCGGACAGGCTCTACTACGAGCAGTACTTC
TRBD2	TRBV14	-	TRBJ2-5	CASSQASGGTQYF	TGTGCCAGCAGCCAGGCAAGCGGGGGGACCCAGTACTTC
TRBD2	TRBV18	-	TRBJ2-7	CASSAPGTSGAPYEQYF	TGTGCCAGCTCCGCCCCCGGGACTAGCGGGGCACCCTACGAGCAGTACTTC
TRBD1	TRBV18	-	TRBJ1-2	CASSPQDRGYGYTF	TGTGCCAGCTCACCACAGGACAGGGGCTATGGCTACACCTTC
TRBD2	TRBV5-5	-	TRBJ2-3	CASSHEGRGGPDTQYF	TGTGCCAGCAGCCACGAAGGGCGGGGGGGCCCAGATACGCAGTATTTT
TRBD1	TRBV5-6	-	TRBJ1-2	CASSPTGQFYGYTF	TGTGCCAGCAGCCCCACGGGACAGTTCTATGGCTACACCTTC
TRBD1	TRBV7-9	once	TRBJ1-3	CASSSTGKVNTIYF	TGTGCCAGCAGCTCGACAGGGAAGGTAAACACCATATATTTT
TRBD1	TRBV7-9	-	TRBJ2-5	CASSPADRAPETQYF	TGTGCCAGCAGCCCCGCGGACAGGGCCCCCGAGACCCAGTACTTC
-	TRBV5-1	few	TRBJ1-1	CASSPGGFGTEAFF	TGCGCCAGCAGCCCGGGGGGGTTCGGCACTGAAGCTTTCTTT
-	TRBV11-2	-	TRBJ2-1	CASSLLGEHNEQFF	TGTGCCAGCAGCTTATTGGGCGAACACAATGAGCAGTTCTTC
-	TRBV6-1	-	TRBJ2-1	CASSPSGLSNEQFF	TGTGCCAGCAGCCCCAGCGGCTTGAGCAATGAGCAGTTCTTC
-	TRBV6-6	-	TRBJ1-5	CASSYEQNQPQHF	TGTGCCAGCAGTTACGAACAAAATCAGCCCCAGCATTTT
-	TRBV30	-	TRBJ1-6	CAWSVRWGEKSYNSPLHF	TGTGCCTGGAGTGTAAGATGGGGGGAGAAGTCCTATAATTCACCCCTCCACTTT
-	TRBV11-2	-	TRBJ2-1	CASSMGGSSYNEQFF	TGTGCCAGCAGCATGGGGGGAAGCTCCTACAATGAGCAGTTCTTC
TRBD1	TRBV7-9	-	TRBJ1-1	CASSLGDSMNTEAFF	TGTGCCAGCAGCTTAGGGGACAGCATGAACACTGAAGCTTTCTTT
-	TRBV5-1	-	TRBJ2-1	CASSAHRDDEQFF	TGCGCCAGCAGCGCGCACAGGGACGATGAGCAGTTCTTC
-	TRBV9	-	TRBJ1-6	CASSVSDRPLHF	TGTGCCAGCAGCGTATCCGACAGGCCCCTCCACTTT
-	TRBV29-1	-	TRBJ1-1	CSVDTAVNTEAFF	TGCAGCGTTGATACAGCTGTGAACACTGAAGCTTTCTTT
-	TRBV19	-	TRBJ2-5	CASSIGDRLQETQYF	TGTGCCAGTAGTATCGGTGACAGGTTGCAAGAGACCCAGTACTTC
-	TRBV9	-	TRBJ2-7	CASSVEGRGSYEQYF	TGTGCCAGCAGCGTAGAGGGCAGGGGTTCCTACGAGCAGTACTTC
-	TRBV10-1	-	TRBJ2-2	CASSESGGLGTGELFF	TGCGCCAGCAGTGAGTCTGGGGGGTTAGGCACCGGGGAGCTGTTTTTT
-	TRBV5-4	once	TRBJ1-4	CASSSQDSANEKLFF	TGTGCCAGCAGCTCGCAGGATTCGGCTAATGAAAAACTGTTTTTT
TRBD2	TRBV6-4	-	TRBJ2-1	CASSHEGGGTNEQFF	TGTGCCAGCAGTCACGAGGGCGGGGGGACTAATGAGCAGTTCTTC
TRBD1	TRBV10-2	few	TRBJ1-5	CASHRGGESNQPQHF	TGCGCCAGCCACCGAGGGGGCGAAAGCAATCAGCCCCAGCATTTT
TRBD1	TRBV4-3	-	TRBJ2-5	CASSQFTGGGGQETQYF	TGCGCCAGCAGCCAATTCACAGGGGGCGGAGGCCAAGAGACCCAGTACTTC
TRBD1	TRBV18	once	TRBJ1-1	CASSPFTGGGTEAFF	TGTGCCAGCTCACCCTTCACAGGGGGCGGGACTGAAGCTTTCTTT
TRBD1	TRBV4-1	few	TRBJ1-5	CASSQEQGIGQPQHF	TGCGCCAGCAGCCAAGAACAGGGGATCGGGCAGCCCCAGCATTTT
TRBD2	TRBV4-3	-	TRBJ2-3	CASSPTSGGTDTQYF	TGCGCCAGCAGCCCGACTAGCGGGGGAACAGATACGCAGTATTTT
TRBD2	TRBV6-5	once	TRBJ2-2	CASTRGGAHTGELFF	TGTGCCAGCACCCGGGGGGGGGCGCACACCGGGGAGCTGTTTTTT
TRBD1	TRBV5-4	-	TRBJ1-1	CASSPIPGTGSEAFF	TGTGCCAGCAGCCCCATTCCCGGGACAGGGTCAGAAGCTTTCTTT
TRBD1	TRBV7-2	-	TRBJ1-4	CASSHPRQGYEKLFF	TGTGCCAGCAGCCACCCCCGACAGGGCTATGAAAAACTGTTTTTT
TRBD1	TRBV28	-	TRBJ2-5	CASSLSGQGHSGQYF	TGTGCCAGCAGTTTATCGGGACAGGGGCATTCGGGGCAGTACTTC
-	TRBV7-9	-	TRBJ1-3	CASSVQQGKGNTIYF	TGTGCCAGCAGCGTACAGCAGGGGAAGGGAAACACCATATATTTT
-	TRBV7-2	few	TRBJ2-3	CASSVARADTQYF	TGTGCCAGCAGCGTAGCCCGGGCAGATACGCAGTATTTT